This T cell receptor (beta chain) came from a study of radiation and T cells in renal cell carcinoma. This table comes from immunoSEQ multiplex PCR, and its TCRdb copy is limited to in-frame clones, with some not included. The sample yields around 100,000 clones, around 84% seen once. Regarding time point: blood 4 weeks post-SBRT, at nephrectomy. Documented treatment: 15 Gy SBRT to primary tumor, nephrectomy 4 weeks later. Nephrectomy followed 15 Gy stereotactic body radiation by 4 weeks. Serial blood draws occurred at baseline and 2 and 4 weeks post-SBRT. V lost 5 bases and J 8 bases, leaving 15 bases between the germline ends. The V gene's germline CDR1 is SGHVS and CDR2 FQNEAQ. The CDR3 spans 14 residues. Overall study findings and caveats: Pretreatment tumor biopsies were lacking, so baseline clonotypes are unknown.

This clone has more than one count but fewer than ten. What it binds is unknown. This chain links TRBV7-8 with TRBJ1-4; the D is unclear. The sequence came from a man aged 55 to 70 with renal cell carcinoma. This material consisted of blood, taken from a patient whose treatment included radiotherapy and nephrectomy. The CDR3 coding sequence is TGTGCCAGCAGCCCCGCCGTCCGGAGAGAAAAACTGTTTTTT. It is translated as CASSPAVRREKLFF.